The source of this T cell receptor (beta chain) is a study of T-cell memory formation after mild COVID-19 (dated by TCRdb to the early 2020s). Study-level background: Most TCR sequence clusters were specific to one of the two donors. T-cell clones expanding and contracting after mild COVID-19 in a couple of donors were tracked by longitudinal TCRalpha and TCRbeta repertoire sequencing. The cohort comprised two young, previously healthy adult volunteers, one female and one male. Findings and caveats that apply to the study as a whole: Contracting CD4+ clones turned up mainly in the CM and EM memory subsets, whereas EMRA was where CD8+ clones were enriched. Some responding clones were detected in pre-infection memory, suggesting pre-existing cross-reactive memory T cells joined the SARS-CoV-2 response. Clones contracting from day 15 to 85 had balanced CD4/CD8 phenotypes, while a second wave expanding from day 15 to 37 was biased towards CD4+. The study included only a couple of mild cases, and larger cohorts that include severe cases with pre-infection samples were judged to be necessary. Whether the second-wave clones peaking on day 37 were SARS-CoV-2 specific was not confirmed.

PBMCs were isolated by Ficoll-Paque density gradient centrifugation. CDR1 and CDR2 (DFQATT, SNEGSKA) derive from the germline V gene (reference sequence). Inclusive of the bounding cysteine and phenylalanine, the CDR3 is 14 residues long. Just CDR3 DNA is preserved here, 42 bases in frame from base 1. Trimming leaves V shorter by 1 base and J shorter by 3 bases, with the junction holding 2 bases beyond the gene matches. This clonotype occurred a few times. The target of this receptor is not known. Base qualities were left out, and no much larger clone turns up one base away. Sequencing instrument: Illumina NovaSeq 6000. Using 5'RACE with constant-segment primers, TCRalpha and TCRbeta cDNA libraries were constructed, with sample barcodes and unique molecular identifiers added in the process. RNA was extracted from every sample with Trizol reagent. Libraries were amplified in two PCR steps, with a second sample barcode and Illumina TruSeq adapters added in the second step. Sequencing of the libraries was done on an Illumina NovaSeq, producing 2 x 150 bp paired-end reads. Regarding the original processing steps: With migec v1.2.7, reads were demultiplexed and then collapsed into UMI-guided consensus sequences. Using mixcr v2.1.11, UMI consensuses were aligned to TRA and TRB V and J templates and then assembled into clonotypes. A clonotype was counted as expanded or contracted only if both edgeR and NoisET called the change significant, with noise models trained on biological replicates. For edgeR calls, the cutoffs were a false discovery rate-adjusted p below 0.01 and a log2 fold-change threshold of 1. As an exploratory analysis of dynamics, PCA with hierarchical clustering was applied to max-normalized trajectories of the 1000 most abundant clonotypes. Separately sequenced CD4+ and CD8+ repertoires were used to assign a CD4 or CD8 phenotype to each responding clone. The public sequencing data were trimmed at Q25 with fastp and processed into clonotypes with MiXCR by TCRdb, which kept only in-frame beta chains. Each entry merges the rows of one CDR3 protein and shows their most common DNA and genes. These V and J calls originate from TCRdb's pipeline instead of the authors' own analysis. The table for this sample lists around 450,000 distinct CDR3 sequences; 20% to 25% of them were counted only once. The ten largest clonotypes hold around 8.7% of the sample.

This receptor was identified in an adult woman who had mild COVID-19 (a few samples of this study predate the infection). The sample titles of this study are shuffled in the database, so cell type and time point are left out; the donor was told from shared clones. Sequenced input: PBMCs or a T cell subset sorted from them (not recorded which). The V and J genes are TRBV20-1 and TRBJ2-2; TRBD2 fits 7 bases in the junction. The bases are TGCAGTGCTAGAGGGCTAGCGGACACCGGGGAGCTGTTTTTT. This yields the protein CSARGLADTGELFF.